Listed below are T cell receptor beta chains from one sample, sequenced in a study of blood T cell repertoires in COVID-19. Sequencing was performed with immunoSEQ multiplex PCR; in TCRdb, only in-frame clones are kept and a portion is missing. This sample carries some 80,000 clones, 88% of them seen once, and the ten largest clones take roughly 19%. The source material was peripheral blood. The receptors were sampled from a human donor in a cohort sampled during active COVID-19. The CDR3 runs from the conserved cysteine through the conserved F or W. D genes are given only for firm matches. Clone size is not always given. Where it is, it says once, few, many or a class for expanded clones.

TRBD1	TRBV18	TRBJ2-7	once	TGTGCCAGCTCCGTTCCCCCCGGGACAGGGGGATCCTACGAGCAGTACTTC	CASSVPPGTGGSYEQYF
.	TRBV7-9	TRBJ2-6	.	TGTGCCAGCAGCGGGGACATTTTCTCTGGGGCCAACGTCCTGACTTTC	CASSGDIFSGANVLTF
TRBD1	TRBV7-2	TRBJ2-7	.	TGTGCCAGCAGCGATCCGGGACAGTTATCCTACGAGCAGTACTTC	CASSDPGQLSYEQYF
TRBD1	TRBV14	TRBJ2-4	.	TGTGCCAGCAGTATAGGGGGCTTAGCCAAAAACATTCAGTACTTC	CASSIGGLAKNIQYF
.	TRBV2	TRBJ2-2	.	TGTGCCAGCAGTGGGCTGGGCCACGGGGAGCTGTTTTTT	CASSGLGHGELFF
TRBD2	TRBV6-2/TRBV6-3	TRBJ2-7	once	TGTGCCAGCAGTAAAATCGGGACTAACTACGAGCAGTACTTC	CASSKIGTNYEQYF
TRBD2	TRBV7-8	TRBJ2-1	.	TGTGCCAGCAGCTTAGCTGGCGGGGGGGCCGTTGAGCAGTTCTTC	CASSLAGGGAVEQFF
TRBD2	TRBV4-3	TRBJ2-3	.	TGCGCCAGCAGCCAAGATCGGATAGCGGGGGGCGGGGATACGCAGTATTTT	CASSQDRIAGGGDTQYF
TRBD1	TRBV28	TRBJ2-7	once	TGTGCCAGTGGACAGGGGTCCTACGAGCAGTACTTC	CASGQGSYEQYF
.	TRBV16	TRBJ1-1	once	TGTGCCAGCAGCCAAAGCCGCGGCCTAAATGAAGCTTTCTTT	CASSQSRGLNEAFF
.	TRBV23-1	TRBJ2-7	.	TGCGCCAGCAGTCAAAGAACAGGGGAGGACTCCTACGAGCAGTACTTC	CASSQRTGEDSYEQYF
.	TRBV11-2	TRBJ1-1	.	TGTGCCAGCAGCCTAAAGGTGACAGTGAACACTGAAGCTTTCTTT	CASSLKVTVNTEAFF
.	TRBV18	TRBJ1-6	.	TGTGCCAGCTCACCATGGGACACAAATAATTCACCCCTCCACTTT	CASSPWDTNNSPLHF
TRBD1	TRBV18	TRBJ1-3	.	TGTGCCAGCTCACCGGGGCAGGGGGCCCTCTCTGGAAACACCATATATTTT	CASSPGQGALSGNTIYF
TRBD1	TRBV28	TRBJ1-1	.	TGTGCCAGCAGCAGGGGGGAGTTGCCCCAAGCTTTCTTT	CASSRGELPQAFF
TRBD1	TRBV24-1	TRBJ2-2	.	TGTGCCACCAGGGTGACAGGGGGAACCGGGGAGCTGTTTTTT	CATRVTGGTGELFF
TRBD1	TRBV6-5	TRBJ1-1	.	TGTGCCAGCAGTTACTTCGGGACAGGGAACACTGAAGCTTTCTTT	CASSYFGTGNTEAFF
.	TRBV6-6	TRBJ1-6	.	TGTGCCAGCAGTCCCCTTCGGGGGGGGTCGTACCATTCACCCCTCCACTTT	CASSPLRGGSYHSPLHF
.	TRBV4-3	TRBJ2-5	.	TGCGCCAGCAGCCTCCTGGCGGGCCAGCCGCAGGAGACCCAGTACTTC	CASSLLAGQPQETQYF
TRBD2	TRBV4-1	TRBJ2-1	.	TGCGCCAGCAGCCAAGGGGGGCGGGGACTAGCGGGAAATGAGCAGTTCTTC	CASSQGGRGLAGNEQFF
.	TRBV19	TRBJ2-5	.	TGTGCCAGTAGTATAGAGGGGGGGCAGAAGACCCAGTACTTC	CASSIEGGQKTQYF
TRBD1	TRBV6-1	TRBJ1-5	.	TGTGCCAGCAGTGAACAAGGGACAGACAATCAGCCCCAGCATTTT	CASSEQGTDNQPQHF
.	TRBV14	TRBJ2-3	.	TGTGCCAGCAGCGGAACAGGGCCAAATACGCAGTATTTT	CASSGTGPNTQYF
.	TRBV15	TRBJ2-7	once	TGTGCCACCAGTGTACAGACCCATTACGAGCAGTACTTC	CATSVQTHYEQYF
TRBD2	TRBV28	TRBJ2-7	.	TGTGCCAGCAGTTTCGAAGCGGGCGGGAGGTCCTCCTACGAGCAGTACTTC	CASSFEAGGRSSYEQYF
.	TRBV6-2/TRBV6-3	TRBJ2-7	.	TGTGCCAGCAGCGACAGCCCTTGGGGCTACGAGCAGTACTTC	CASSDSPWGYEQYF
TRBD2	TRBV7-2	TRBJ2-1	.	TGTGCCAGCAGCACGACTAGCGGGGGGGCCTTTGAGCAGTTCTTC	CASSTTSGGAFEQFF
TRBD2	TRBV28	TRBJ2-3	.	TGTGCCAGCAGAAAAAGCGGGACTAGCGGCACAGATACGCAGTATTTT	CASRKSGTSGTDTQYF
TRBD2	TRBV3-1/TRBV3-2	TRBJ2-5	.	TGTGCCAGCAGCCAGTTTGCGGGAGTCCAAGAGACCCAGTACTTC	CASSQFAGVQETQYF
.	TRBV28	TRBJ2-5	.	TGTGCCAGCAGCCAATCGCGGGGAGAGTGGCAAGAGACCCAGTACTTC	CASSQSRGEWQETQYF
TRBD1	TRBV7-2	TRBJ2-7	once	TGTGCCAGCAGCTTAGGCGCGACAGGGAGCGGCGAGCAGTACTTC	CASSLGATGSGEQYF
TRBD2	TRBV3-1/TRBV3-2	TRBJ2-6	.	TGTGCCAGCGCCTGGGGGGAGGGGTCTGGGGCCAACGTCCTGACTTTC	CASAWGEGSGANVLTF
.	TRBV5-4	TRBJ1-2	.	TGTGCCAGCAGCAAGACAGGTTCCTATGGCTACACCTTC	CASSKTGSYGYTF
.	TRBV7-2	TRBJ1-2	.	TGTGCCAGCAGCTTAGGCAGGAACTATGGCTACACCTTC	CASSLGRNYGYTF
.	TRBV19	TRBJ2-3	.	TGTGCCAGTAGTATAGTCTGGGCTTCTAGCACAGATACGCAGTATTTT	CASSIVWASSTDTQYF
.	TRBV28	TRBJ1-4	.	TGTGCCAGCAGCTTGTATTTCGCGACAGGCCTTAATGAAAAACTGTTTTTT	CASSLYFATGLNEKLFF
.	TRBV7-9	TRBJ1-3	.	TGTGCCAGCAGCTCCAGGGTAGGGCCGAGCTCTGGAAACACCATATATTTT	CASSSRVGPSSGNTIYF
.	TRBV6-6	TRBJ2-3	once	TGTGCCAGCAGTCGGACTGTCGTGGTAGATACGCAGTATTTT	CASSRTVVVDTQYF
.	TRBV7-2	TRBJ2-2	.	TGTGCCAGCAGCTTAGCGCGGGACGGGGAGCTGTTTTTT	CASSLARDGELFF
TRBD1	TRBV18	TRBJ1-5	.	TGTGCCAGCTCACAGGGGGCAGGTCAGCCCCAGCATTTT	CASSQGAGQPQHF
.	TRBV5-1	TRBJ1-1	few	TGCGCCAGCAGCTTGGACGGGTTGGGTCAGGGATGGGACACTGAAGCTTTCTTT	CASSLDGLGQGWDTEAFF
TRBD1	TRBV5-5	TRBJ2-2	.	TGTGCCAGCAGCTGGGGACAGGGGGCCACCGGGGAGCTGTTTTTT	CASSWGQGATGELFF
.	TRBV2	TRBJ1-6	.	TGTGCCAGCAGTGAAACGTCCGGGAGGTCACCCCTCCACTTT	CASSETSGRSPLHF
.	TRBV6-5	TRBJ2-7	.	TGTGCCAGCAGGAAGACAGGTTCCTACGAGCAGTACTTC	CASRKTGSYEQYF
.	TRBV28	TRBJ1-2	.	TGTGCCAGCAGATCCCCGCAGTATCACTATGGCTACACCTTC	CASRSPQYHYGYTF
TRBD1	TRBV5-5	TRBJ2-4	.	TGTGCCAGCAGCACGACAGGGGTAGCCAAAAACATTCAGTACTTC	CASSTTGVAKNIQYF
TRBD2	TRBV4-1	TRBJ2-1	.	TGCGCCAGCAGCCAAGTGGGTCGGGGGGCCTACAATGAGCAGTTCTTC	CASSQVGRGAYNEQFF
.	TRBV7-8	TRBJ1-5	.	TGTGCCAGCAGCTTAGGCGCCAGGGTGTCTAATCAGCCCCAGCATTTT	CASSLGARVSNQPQHF
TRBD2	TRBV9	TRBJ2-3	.	TGTGCCAGCAGCGTAACCCAGCGGGGGGGTGGGGATACGCAGTATTTT	CASSVTQRGGGDTQYF
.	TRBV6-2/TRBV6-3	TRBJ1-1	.	TGTGCCAGCAGTTACTCAGGGGCGAGGACTGAAGCTTTCTTT	CASSYSGARTEAFF
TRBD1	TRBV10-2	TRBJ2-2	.	TGCGCCACCGACAGGGGGCTAAGCGGGGAGCTGTTTTTT	CATDRGLSGELFF
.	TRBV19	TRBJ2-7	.	TGTGCCAGTAGTCTAAAAGCAAGGGGGTCCTACGAGCAGTACTTC	CASSLKARGSYEQYF
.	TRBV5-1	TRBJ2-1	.	TGCGCCAGCAGCTTGGAGGGAGTTGGAGGTTACAATGAGCAGTTCTTC	CASSLEGVGGYNEQFF
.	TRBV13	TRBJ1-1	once	TGTGCCAGCAGCTCCCGAGGGGGGGGGTCAATGAACACTGAAGCTTTCTTT	CASSSRGGGSMNTEAFF
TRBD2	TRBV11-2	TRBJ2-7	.	TGTGCCAGCGGTCTAGCGGGATTGGGCTACGAGCAGTACTTC	CASGLAGLGYEQYF